A single sample gave rise to the 28 T cell receptor beta chains below, sequenced in a study of cytomegalovirus exposure and HLA in healthy donors. The PCR ran on 60 Vbeta and 13 Jbeta primers. The repertoire was sequenced with immunoSEQ multiplex PCR; TCRdb's copy has only in-frame clones and lacks some. The table shows 250,000 to 350,000 clones, with 80% occurring only once. Source material: PBMCs. The source is a girl under 10 years old in good health and CMV-seronegative.

The rearrangement uses TRBV7-3 and TRBJ2-3; no reliable D call. The V end lost 5 bases, the J end lost 0 bases, and 15 bases lay between the germline ends. CDR1 and CDR2 (germline): SGHTA, FQGTGA. The CDR3 extends over 16 amino acids. The CDR3 nucleotides are TGTGCCAGCAGCCCAAAACAGTTGGCTAGCACAGATACGCAGTATTTT. Its protein is CASSPKQLASTDTQYF.

The chain carries TRBV15 and TRBJ1-2, with 9 nucleotides matching TRBD1. Germline loops: CDR1 LNHNV, CDR2 YYDKDF (reference sequence). The CDR3 loop spans 14 amino acids. J was trimmed by 4 bases and V by 3 bases; bases with no gene match: 3. The CDR3 sequence is CATSRDRGGYGYTF. The CDR3 region has the DNA TGTGCCACCAGCAGGGACAGGGGCGGCTATGGCTACACCTTC.

The rearrangement links TRBV6-1 to TRBJ1-4; D unresolved. The CDR3 length is 18 residues. From germline, CDR1 is MNHNS and CDR2 SASEGT. V shed 3 bases and J shed 5 bases, with 22 bases lying between them. The CDR3 sequence: CASSDCPSLLVDNEKLFF. DNA of the CDR3: TGTGCCAGCAGTGACTGTCCAAGTCTCCTAGTCGACAATGAAAAACTGTTTTTT.

This chain links TRBV4-2 with TRBJ2-7; 9 positions match TRBD1. This CDR3 comprises 16 residues. Germline CDR1 is LGHNA and CDR2 is YNFKEQ. V trimming: 1 base; J trimming: 2 bases; junction bases outside the gene matches: 6. The CDR3: CASSQGFRDRAYEQYF. In nucleotides, the CDR3 is TGTGCCAGCAGCCAAGGGTTCCGGGACAGGGCCTACGAGCAGTACTTC.

The chain has TRBV29-1 and TRBJ1-3; D unclear. CDR3 length: 12 amino acids. Trimming removed 4 bases at V and 8 bases at J, with 12 bases between. The V gene's germline CDR1 is SQVTM and CDR2 ANQGSEA. CDR3 DNA sequence: TGCAGCGTTGCCCCGGGAATGGACACCATATATTTT. Amino acid sequence: CSVAPGMDTIYF.

V is TRBV14 and J is TRBJ2-1; D gene unclear. V was trimmed by 0 bases and J by 12 bases, leaving 9 bases between them. Germline CDR1 is SGHDN and CDR2 is FVKESK. This CDR3 contains 12 residues. The CDR3, as DNA: TGTGCCAGCAGCCAAGATGAGTTGTGGCAGTTCTTC. Protein sequence: CASSQDELWQFF. Filled out from reference TRBV14 and TRBJ2-1, the complete variable domain reads EAGVTQFPSHSVIEKGQTVTLRCDPISGHDNLYWYRRVMGKEIKFLLHFVKESKQDESGMPNNRFLAERTGGTYSTLKVQPAELEDSGVYFCASSQDELWQFFGPGTRLTVL.

This chain uses TRBV28 with TRBJ2-1; D is possibly TRBD2 (5 bases). The CDR3 is made up of 15 amino acids. Germline CDR1 and CDR2: MDHEN and SYDVKM. V lost 5 bases and J lost 9, with 20 bases in between. CDR3 residues: CASSPTGGLGGEQFF. CDR3 in DNA: TGTGCCAGCAGTCCAACTGGCGGGTTGGGCGGTGAGCAGTTCTTC.

V gene TRBV11-2 combines with J gene TRBJ2-7, with D possibly matching TRBD1 (6 bases). This CDR3 is 14 amino acids long. Germline V gene lookup returns CDR1 SGHAT and CDR2 FQNNGV. V was shortened by 5 bases and J by 2 bases, with 13 bases between the two germline ends. CDR3 sequence: CASSPTAGAYEQYF. CDR3 DNA: TGTGCCAGCAGCCCGACAGCAGGGGCCTACGAGCAGTACTTC. Full variable domain (outside the CDR3, taken from reference TRBV11-2 and TRBJ2-7): EAGVAQSPRYKIIEKRQSVAFWCNPISGHATLYWYQQILGQGPKLLIQFQNNGVVDDSQLPKDRFSAERLKGVDSTLKIQPAKLEDSAVYLCASSPTAGAYEQYFGPGTRLTVT.

The chain carries TRBV5-1 and TRBJ2-7; TRBD2 matches at 9 bases. After removal of 1 base from V and 7 bases from J, the junction contained 9 bases not matched to a gene. The CDR3 is 15 residues long. Per the germline V gene, CDR1 is SGHRS and CDR2 is YFSETQ. CDR3 loop: CASSLRGGRAGEQYF. The DNA for the CDR3 is TGCGCCAGCAGCTTGCGTGGCGGGAGGGCCGGAGAGCAGTACTTC.

This chain uses TRBV2 with TRBJ2-5; 13 bases agree with TRBD2. J lost 5 bases, V lost 0 bases, and 12 bases had no gene match. This CDR3 is built from 19 residues. Germline V CDR1 and CDR2: SNHLY, FYNNEI. The CDR3 coding sequence is TGTGCCAGCAGTGAAGCGGTATGGACTAGCGGGAGTGGGCGGGAGACCCAGTACTTC. This sequence encodes CASSEAVWTSGSGRETQYF. Looking up the rest from reference TRBV2 and TRBJ2-5 gives the full variable domain: EPEVTQTPSHQVTQMGQEVILRCVPISNHLYFYWYRQILGQKVEFLVSFYNNEISEKSEIFDDQFSVERPDGSNFTLKIRSTKLEDSAMYFCASSEAVWTSGSGRETQYFGPGTRLLVL.

This clone was seen once. The chain couples TRBV6-1 to TRBJ2-7, with TRBD2 matching over 8 bases. The CDR3 loop spans 16 amino acids. CDR1 and CDR2 from the germline V gene are MNHNS and SASEGT. The V and J ends lost 3 bases and 0 bases, in that order; junction bases with no gene match: 7. The CDR3 nucleotides read TGTGCCAGCAGTGATGTGGTGACTAGCGACTCCTACGAGCAGTACTTC. Its translation: CASSDVVTSDSYEQYF.

This clone was detected a few times. This chain uses TRBV28 with TRBJ1-5; tentative D call: TRBD1 (5 bases). The germline V gene encodes CDR1 MDHEN and CDR2 SYDVKM. V was pared by 2 bases and J by 0 bases, with 14 bases between. This CDR3 is built from 17 residues. The CDR3 protein is CASSLLADRFSNQPQHF. CDR3 coding DNA: TGTGCCAGCAGTTTACTTGCCGACAGATTTAGCAATCAGCCCCAGCATTTT.

In regard to this clone: An end of the junction does not agree with germline; a read error may underlie this. The J gene is TRBJ2-5, the V gene TRBV6-4; the D gene is possibly TRBD2 (5 bases). The DNA end is a closer match to TRBJ2-7, so the J assignment may be wrong. Germline V CDR1 and CDR2: MRHNA, SNTAGT. The CDR3 extends over 16 amino acids. The DNA for the CDR3 is TGTGCCAGTAGTGGGGTGACTACCAGAGGCCCCTACGAGCAGTACTTC. This codes for CASSGVTTRGPYEQYF.

This sequence joins TRBV19 and TRBJ1-2, with TRBD1 matching over 9 bases. Germline CDR1 is LNHDA and CDR2 is SQIVND (reference sequence). V lost 8 bases and J lost 7; bases outside the gene matches: 8. CDR3 length: 13 amino acids. This chain's CDR3 is CASGMRDRAGYTF. The DNA of the CDR3 is TGTGCCAGTGGGATGAGGGACAGGGCTGGCTACACCTTC.

This clone was detected only once. The chain has TRBV27 and TRBJ2-2; weak D call: TRBD2 (6 bases). Germline V CDR1 and CDR2: MNHEY, SMNVEV (reference sequence). This CDR3 comprises 13 residues. V was trimmed by 3 bases and J by 5 bases, leaving 7 bases between them. In DNA, the CDR3 is TGTGCCAGCAGTTTCGGAGGGACCGGGGAGCTGTTTTTT. It specifies CASSFGGTGELFF.

The genes are TRBV25-1 and TRBJ1-1; 7 bases are shared with TRBD1. V lost 5 bases to trimming and J lost 5 bases; unmatched junction nucleotides: 8. The germline V gene encodes CDR1 MGHDK and CDR2 SYGVNS. This CDR3 comprises 14 residues. The CDR3 DNA reads TGTGCCAGCAGTCCAGGGGGACGAGGGACTGAAGCTTTCTTT. The encoded protein is CASSPGGRGTEAFF.

This clone was detected only once. The chain has TRBV18 and TRBJ2-3; TRBD2 is a possible D gene (6 bases). Deletions cut 3 bases from V and 2 bases from J, with 21 bases between. The germline V gene has CDR1 KGHSH and CDR2 LQKENI. The CDR3 extends over 18 amino acids. CDR3 DNA: TGTGCCAGCTCACCCGCCGGCGGGACTTACAAATTCACAGATACGCAGTATTTT. As protein: CASSPAGGTYKFTDTQYF.

Notes on this clone: The same CDR3 is also encoded by other DNA sequences in this sample. V and J are TRBV30 and TRBJ2-1, with TRBD2 identical over 8 bases. After removal of 4 bases from V and 9 bases from J, the junction contained 14 bases not matched to a gene. Germline CDR1 and CDR2: GTSNPN and SVGIG (reference sequence). This CDR3 is built from 15 residues. The chain's CDR3 is CAWKSRGGTLIEQFF. As DNA, the CDR3 is TGTGCCTGGAAGAGTCGGGGGGGAACTCTCATTGAGCAGTTCTTC.

The chain joins TRBV27 to TRBJ1-5; D unresolved. Germline values: CDR1 MNHEY, CDR2 SMNVEV (reference sequence). Trimming took off 5 bases at V and 2 bases at J, with 13 bases between the two ends. There are 15 residues in the CDR3. The CDR3 DNA reads as TGTGCCAGCAGTCCTCGGGTCTCGGGCAATCAGCCCCAGCATTTT. It yields the protein CASSPRVSGNQPQHF.

The J gene is TRBJ2-1, the V gene TRBV7-6, with D possibly matching TRBD1 (6 bases). The V end was cut by 3 bases, the J end by 4 bases, with 13 bases between. The germline CDR1 and CDR2 sequences are SGHVS and FNYEAQ. The CDR3 runs to 15 residues. The CDR3, as DNA: TGTGCCAGCAGCTTCCGTCCGGACAGTTACAATGAGCAGTTCTTC. As protein: CASSFRPDSYNEQFF.

This clone has only a few counts. The gene calls are TRBV7-2 and TRBJ1-5; 11 bases match TRBD1. Germline CDR1 is SGHTA and CDR2 is FQGNSA. The CDR3 contains 16 residues. The trim removed 1 base at V and 5 bases at J, leaving 4 bases unmatched. The CDR3 DNA follows: TGTGCCAGCAGCTTAGTCGGGACAGGGGGTGATCAGCCCCAGCATTTT. Its protein is CASSLVGTGGDQPQHF.

This chain uses TRBV6-5 with TRBJ1-3, with a tentative D call TRBD1 (6 bases). Germline V gene sequence: CDR1 MNHEY, CDR2 SVGAGI. This CDR3 is built from 13 residues. V gave up 8 bases and J gave up 0 bases, with 8 bases separating them. The CDR3 reads CASRQASGNTIYF. The CDR3 nucleotides are TGTGCCAGCCGACAGGCCTCTGGAAACACCATATATTTT.

The chain links TRBV28 to TRBJ2-7, with D possibly TRBD1 on 7 matching bases. In germline, CDR1 is MDHEN, CDR2 SYDVKM. This CDR3 has 15 amino acids. V lost 2 bases, J lost 0 bases, and 11 bases lay in between. As DNA, the CDR3 is TGTGCCAGCAGTTTAGGCGGGACAGCCTCCTACGAGCAGTACTTC. Protein product: CASSLGGTASYEQYF. Using reference TRBV28 and TRBJ2-7 for the parts outside the CDR3, the full variable domain is DVKVTQSSRYLVKRTGEKVFLECVQDMDHENMFWYRQDPGLGLRLIYFSYDVKMKEKGDIPEGYSVSREKKERFSLILESASTNQTSMYLCASSLGGTASYEQYFGPGTRLTVT.

In its sample, this clone was seen a few times. This chain joins TRBV2 and TRBJ2-5, with TRBD1 matching over 8 bases. Trimming removed 9 bases from V and 5 bases from J; junction bases left unmatched: 11. Germline V gene data show CDR1 as SNHLY and CDR2 as FYNNEI. CDR3 size: 14 residues. CDR3 coding DNA: TGTGCCAGTCTTTGGACAGGGACTTATGAGACCCAGTACTTC. Residues: CASLWTGTYETQYF.

This rearrangement joins TRBV7-3 to TRBJ1-1; the D is unclear. With 1 base removed from V and 7 bases from J, the gap between germline ends came to 10 bases. There are 13 residues in the CDR3. CDR1 SGHTA and CDR2 FQGTGA come from the germline V gene. CDR3 in amino acids: CASSLMGDGEAFF. The DNA of the CDR3 is TGTGCCAGCAGCTTAATGGGAGATGGTGAAGCTTTCTTT.

The rearrangement joins TRBV11-2 to TRBJ1-3; 7 nucleotides align to TRBD1. The germline gives CDR1 SGHAT, CDR2 FQNNGV. V lost 2 bases and J lost 3; bases outside the gene matches: 7. The CDR3 has 16 residues. The CDR3 DNA reads as TGTGCCAGCAGCTTAACCGGGACAGTAAATGGAAACACCATATATTTT. Residues: CASSLTGTVNGNTIYF.

The chain carries TRBV7-9 and TRBJ2-1; 7 nucleotides align to TRBD2. V shed 5 bases, J shed 8 bases, and the junction held 18 bases outside the gene matches. Germline assignment: CDR1 SEHNR and CDR2 FQNEAQ (reference sequence). The CDR3 runs 17 residues. CDR3 in amino acids: CASSPDTRTRRGYEQFF. The CDR3 DNA reads TGTGCCAGCAGCCCCGACACCAGGACTAGAAGAGGGTATGAGCAGTTCTTC.

The V gene is TRBV6-6, the J gene TRBJ2-3; TRBD2 might be the D (6 bases). Per germline, CDR1 MNHNY and CDR2 SVGAGI (reference sequence). Between the trimmed V and J ends, which lost 2 bases and 2 bases, there was a span of 14 bases. The CDR3 is 16 amino acids. In DNA, the CDR3 is TGTGCCAGCAGTTACCACTCCGGGGGAGACACAGATACGCAGTATTTT. Translating gives CASSYHSGGDTDTQYF.